This T cell receptor beta chain was obtained from a study of shared clonotypes between healthy human individuals. At the level of the study: Donor composition was a couple of women and a few men, aged 18 to 49. Findings and caveats of the study: Genetic and exposure-history diversity was limited by the few donors.

Naive CD8 cells comprised CD45RO-negative, CCR7-positively selected cells, excluding terminally differentiated effector memory CD45RA+ cells. Only Caucasian adults living in Nashville, Tennessee served as donors. On this clone itself: The antigen remains unidentified.

Genomic DNA from each subset was divided evenly over several immunoSEQ plates. Some clones are missing from TCRdb's copy, which holds only in-frame ones; the method was immunoSEQ multiplex PCR. This sample has about 2 million clones; over 85% occur once, and the top ten carry under 1.5%. V was pared by 5 bases and J by 3 bases, with 26 bases between. The germline gives CDR1 MGHRA, CDR2 YSYEKL. This CDR3 has 18 residues. This chain connects TRBV4-1 to TRBJ2-7; tentatively, D is TRBD2 (6 bases). The clonotype originates from a man between 18 and 29 years old in good health. Specimen: naive CD8+ T cells sorted from blood. Written as DNA, the CDR3 is TGCGCCAGCAGCTTCCGCTGGGGGGATTCGCGGGTGAGCTACGAGCAGTACTTC. Its protein is CASSFRWGDSRVSYEQYF.